This entry lists 27 T cell receptor beta chains sequenced from one sample in a study of blood T cell repertoires in COVID-19. Generated by immunoSEQ multiplex PCR, the TCRdb table keeps only in-frame clones and is missing some. Among over 200,000 clones listed, 80% to 85% were seen once. The sequencing sample was made of peripheral blood. These receptors were collected from a human donor in a cohort sampled during active COVID-19.

The rearrangement joins TRBV20-1 to TRBJ2-7, with 11 bases matching TRBD1. V dropped 3 bases and J dropped 4; count of bases not matched to a gene: 8. CDR1 and CDR2 (germline): DFQATT, SNEGSKA (reference sequence). CDR3 length: 15 residues. The CDR3 is CSASLPGQGGYEQYF. CDR3 sequence (DNA): TGCAGTGCTAGTCTACCGGGACAGGGGGGTTACGAGCAGTACTTC.

In this sample, this clone turned up a few times. The DNA is left out, because the CDR3 cannot be placed on it with certainty; the CDR3 is given as TCRdb lists it. The chain combines TRBV28 with TRBJ1-5; the D segment call TRBD1 is taken from the table without a DNA check. Ends included, the CDR3 has 13 residues. Germline-derived CDR1 and CDR2 are MDHEN and SYDVKM. Here the CDR3 reads CASSLLVGQGAHF.

This sequence joins TRBV5-4 and TRBJ1-1, with D unclear. CDR3 length: 14 residues. CDR1 SGHNT and CDR2 YYREEE come from the germline V gene (reference sequence). V dropped 0 bases and J dropped 3 bases, with 9 bases sitting between them. CDR3 residues: CASSLDLAYTEAFF. The CDR3 DNA reads TGTGCCAGCAGCTTGGATTTGGCTTACACTGAAGCTTTCTTT.

The table lists this clone with a count of one. The chain has TRBV19 and TRBJ2-7; TRBD1 matches at 8 bases. The germline V gene encodes CDR1 LNHDA and CDR2 SQIVND (reference sequence). The CDR3 spans 16 residues. The junction had 7 bases not matched to a gene; V was cut back by 0 bases and J by 3 bases. The CDR3 sequence is CASSIDANRGIYEQYF. The CDR3 nucleotides read TGTGCCAGTAGTATAGATGCAAACAGGGGGATCTACGAGCAGTACTTC.

The chain combines TRBV7-3 with TRBJ2-7; D is undetermined. Trimming removed 2 bases from V and 4 bases from J, with 15 bases in between. Germline V CDR1 and CDR2: SGHTA, FQGTGA. This CDR3 region has 15 residues. The CDR3 here is CASSLLPGEEYEQYF. The CDR3 DNA follows: TGTGCCAGCAGCTTATTACCAGGCGAAGAGTACGAGCAGTACTTC. The complete variable domain, with remaining parts taken from reference TRBV7-3 and TRBJ2-7, reads GAGVSQTPSNKVTEKGKYVELRCDPISGHTALYWYRQSLGQGPEFLIYFQGTGAADDSGLPNDRFFAVRPEGSVSTLKIQRTERGDSAVYLCASSLLPGEEYEQYFGPGTRLTVT.

V is TRBV10-3 and J is TRBJ2-2; no firm D call. The germline V gene has CDR1 ENHRY and CDR2 SYGVKD. The ends were cut back, 4 bases at V and 3 bases at J, with 3 bases in the middle. The CDR3 covers 12 residues. The CDR3: CAISGDTGELFF. CDR3 nucleotide sequence: TGTGCCATCAGTGGAGACACCGGGGAGCTGTTTTTT.

The chain links TRBV28 to TRBJ1-2, with 7 bases identical to TRBD1. The CDR3 is made up of 15 amino acids. The germline CDR1 and CDR2 sequences are MDHEN and SYDVKM. V lost 1 base and J lost 7; bases outside the gene matches: 9. CDR3 DNA: TGTGCCAGCAGTTTATCGGTCAGGGGGTCGGGTGGCTACACCTTC. Protein sequence: CASSLSVRGSGGYTF.

The V gene is TRBV6-5, the J gene TRBJ1-2, with TRBD1 as a possible D gene (6 bases). V dropped 1 base and J dropped 4 bases, with 10 bases sitting between them. There are 14 residues in the CDR3. Germline values: CDR1 MNHEY, CDR2 SVGAGI. Written as DNA, the CDR3 is TGTGCCAGCAGTTACTTTACAGGGTCCTATGGCTACACCTTC. Its translation is CASSYFTGSYGYTF.

In its sample, this clone was seen a few times. The CDR3 DNA is TGTGCCAGCAGCCTAGGGAGGCTCGGAGCTTTCTTT. Translation gives CASSLGRLGAFF. This chain joins TRBV11-2 and TRBJ1-1; D is unclear. V was cut by 5 bases and J by 10 bases, with 14 bases left in between. The CDR3 totals 12 residues. The germline gives CDR1 SGHAT, CDR2 FQNNGV.

The gene calls are TRBV5-6 and TRBJ1-1, with 7 bases aligning to TRBD1. The V and J ends lost 4 bases and 6 bases, in that order; junction bases with no gene match: 6. Germline V CDR1 and CDR2: SGHDT, YYEEEE. The CDR3 loop spans 13 amino acids. CDR3 nucleotides: TGTGCCAGCAGCCCGACAGGGTTCGCTGAAGCTTTCTTT. Translated: CASSPTGFAEAFF.

The chain joins TRBV9 to TRBJ2-3; 12 bases agree with TRBD2. The CDR3 runs to 18 residues. Germline values: CDR1 SGDLS, CDR2 YYNGEE. With V trimmed by 4 bases and J by 0 bases, 9 bases remained unmatched. CDR3: CASSSPSLAGGSTDTQYF. CDR3 bases: TGTGCCAGCAGCTCCCCTTCGCTAGCGGGAGGGAGCACAGATACGCAGTATTTT.

This clone has only a few counts. V gene TRBV6-5 combines with J gene TRBJ1-6; D remains unclear. V was shortened by 2 bases and J by 4 bases, with 3 bases between the two germline ends. CDR3 length: 13 amino acids. Per germline, CDR1 MNHEY and CDR2 SVGAGI. CDR3 DNA: TGTGCCAGCAGTTACACTTATAATTCACCCCTCCACTTT. Its protein product is CASSYTYNSPLHF.

The rearrangement links TRBV6-6 to TRBJ2-7; TRBD2 matches 7 bases. The CDR3 is 15 amino acids. V dropped 1 base and J dropped 5; count of bases not matched to a gene: 8. The germline gives CDR1 MNHNY, CDR2 SVGAGI (reference sequence). This chain's CDR3 is CASSYLGGSPHEQYF. CDR3 in DNA: TGTGCCAGCAGTTACTTGGGCGGGAGCCCTCACGAGCAGTACTTC.

This chain uses TRBV5-1 with TRBJ2-3, with D possibly matching TRBD2 (6 bases). Between the trimmed V and J ends, which lost 4 bases and 0 bases, there was a span of 21 bases. Germline-derived CDR1 and CDR2 are SGHRS and YFSETQ. The CDR3 runs 18 residues. CDR3 region: CASSPTLGGSRSTDTQYF. The CDR3 bases are TGCGCCAGCAGCCCAACCCTGGGAGGTAGTCGTAGCACAGATACGCAGTATTTT. Combining the CDR3 with reference TRBV5-1 and TRBJ2-3 gives the whole variable domain KAGVTQTPRYLIKTRGQQVTLSCSPISGHRSVSWYQQTPGQGLQFLFEYFSETQRNKGNFPGRFSGRQFSNSRSEMNVSTLELGDSALYLCASSPTLGGSRSTDTQYFGPGTRLTVL.

The chain is built from TRBV29-1 and TRBJ2-7; 7 bases match TRBD2. The germline CDR1 and CDR2 sequences are SQVTM and ANQGSEA. V lost 2 bases, J lost 0 bases, and 7 bases stayed unmatched. This CDR3 has 15 residues. The CDR3 region has the DNA TGCAGCGTTGAACGGGGGGACTCTCTCTCCTACGAGCAGTACTTC. Translated, it gives CSVERGDSLSYEQYF.

The chain combines TRBV28 with TRBJ2-7, with TRBD1 as a possible D gene (6 bases). Germline CDR1 MDHEN, CDR2 SYDVKM. V was pared by 2 bases and J by 1 base, with 12 bases between. The CDR3 is 15 residues long. The CDR3 spells CASSLMAGESYEQYF. The DNA of the CDR3 is TGTGCCAGCAGTTTAATGGCAGGGGAATCCTACGAGCAGTACTTC.

The rearrangement links TRBV27 to TRBJ1-3, with no clear D. Germline loops: CDR1 MNHEY, CDR2 SMNVEV (reference sequence). V shed 5 bases and J shed 0 bases, with 8 bases lying between them. This CDR3 spans 14 amino acids. DNA of the CDR3: TGTGCCAGCAGTCTCACGGGCTCTGGAAACACCATATATTTT. The encoded protein is CASSLTGSGNTIYF.

This clone has just one count. The chain carries TRBV19 and TRBJ1-2; 8 bases are a match to TRBD1. CDR1 and CDR2 from the germline V gene are LNHDA and SQIVND (reference sequence). J was trimmed by 6 bases and V by 5 bases; bases with no gene match: 5. The CDR3 is 13 residues long. The CDR3 region is CASSLQGEDGYTF. In DNA, the CDR3 is TGTGCCAGTAGTTTACAGGGGGAGGATGGCTACACCTTC.

The rearrangement links TRBV30 to TRBJ2-5; possible D gene TRBD1, 5 bases. Trimming left V 4 bases short and J 0 bases short, with 15 bases between. The CDR3 spans 15 residues. The germline CDR1 and CDR2 sequences are GTSNPN and SVGIG (reference sequence). The CDR3 loop reads CAWKDTKRYQETQYF. Here the CDR3 DNA reads TGTGCCTGGAAGGACACTAAACGGTACCAAGAGACCCAGTACTTC. The complete variable domain, with remaining parts taken from reference TRBV30 and TRBJ2-5, reads SQTIHQWPATLVQPVGSPLSLECTVEGTSNPNLYWYRQAAGRGLQLLFYSVGIGQISSEVPQNLSASRPQDRQFILSSKKLLLSDSGFYLCAWKDTKRYQETQYFGPGTRLLVL.

This clone was observed a handful of times. The V call is TRBV5-5, the J call TRBJ2-7; TRBD2 aligns across 8 bases. The CDR3 runs 17 residues. Per the germline V gene, CDR1 is SGHKS and CDR2 is YYEKEE (reference sequence). J lost 2 bases, V lost 2 bases, and 12 bases had no gene match. The CDR3 nucleotides read TGTGCCAGCAGCTTTGAGACTAGCGCTACGCGACCCTACGAGCAGTACTTC. It is translated as CASSFETSATRPYEQYF.

The chain combines TRBV3-1 (or the pseudogene TRBV3-2) with TRBJ1-1; 8 bases fit TRBD1. Trimming cost V 2 bases and J 4 bases; bases outside gene matches: 3. The CDR3 is 14 residues long. Germline lookup yields CDR1 LGHDT and CDR2 YNNKEL (reference sequence). The CDR3 bases are TGTGCCAGCAGCCAACAGGGGGCCGGCACTGAAGCTTTCTTT. It specifies CASSQQGAGTEAFF.

V is TRBV4-3 and J is TRBJ2-1; 7 bases line up with TRBD2. The CDR3 covers 15 residues. The V and J ends lost 0 bases and 3 bases, in that order; junction bases with no gene match: 2. Germline lookup yields CDR1 LGHNA and CDR2 YSLEER. The CDR3 DNA reads TGCGCCAGCAGCCAAGAGGGACTAAACTACAATGAGCAGTTCTTC. This codes for CASSQEGLNYNEQFF.

This chain links TRBV7-2 with TRBJ2-1; D might be TRBD2 (6 bases). Germline values: CDR1 SGHTA, CDR2 FQGNSA. V was clipped by 2 bases and J by 5 bases, with 13 bases between them. The CDR3 runs to 15 residues. CDR3 sequence: CASSLMGLPNNEQFF. Here the CDR3 DNA reads TGTGCCAGCAGCTTAATGGGACTTCCTAACAATGAGCAGTTCTTC.

This chain connects TRBV7-9 to TRBJ1-1, with D possibly matching TRBD1 (6 bases). Germline CDR1 and CDR2: SEHNR and FQNEAQ (reference sequence). V was clipped by 0 bases and J by 5 bases, with 10 bases between them. The CDR3 sequence is 14 residues long. The CDR3 DNA follows: TGTGCCAGCAGCTTAGCAGGGGGAGAAACTGAAGCTTTCTTT. It is translated as CASSLAGGETEAFF.

The chain employs TRBV2 and TRBJ2-1, with 7 nucleotides matching TRBD1. CDR1 SNHLY and CDR2 FYNNEI come from the germline V gene. Unmatched junction bases numbered 5, after V lost 6 bases and J lost 0 bases. The CDR3 loop spans 15 amino acids. CDR3 sequence reads: CASRETGFSYNEQFF. The CDR3 coding sequence is TGTGCCAGCAGGGAGACAGGGTTCTCCTACAATGAGCAGTTCTTC.

The chain is built from TRBV2 and TRBJ1-5; D remains ambiguous. Trimming removed 3 bases from V and 7 bases from J, with 13 bases in between. The germline V gene has CDR1 SNHLY and CDR2 FYNNEI. This CDR3 region has 14 residues. Written as DNA, the CDR3 is TGTGCCAGCAGTGACCGTAGAGGAACGCAGCCCCAGCATTTT. Translating gives CASSDRRGTQPQHF.

The J gene is TRBJ2-6, the V gene TRBV7-9; the D is unclear. V gave up 1 base and J gave up 1 base, with 5 bases separating them. Germline V gene sequence: CDR1 SEHNR, CDR2 FQNEAQ (reference sequence). This CDR3 is 15 amino acids long. The CDR3 loop is CASSLERSGANVLTF. The CDR3 bases are TGTGCCAGCAGCTTAGAGCGATCTGGGGCCAACGTCCTGACTTTC. Filled out from reference TRBV7-9 and TRBJ2-6, the complete variable domain reads DTGVSQNPRHKITKRGQNVTFRCDPISEHNRLYWYRQTLGQGPEFLTYFQNEAQLEKSRLLSDRFSAERPKGSFSTLEIQRTEQGDSAMYLCASSLERSGANVLTFGAGSRLTVL.